The 29 T cell receptor delta chains below all came from one sample that was sequenced in a study of gamma-delta chains in newborns, infants, children. TCRdb re-called clones from the reads via CATT. The table includes roughly 7,400 delta-chain clones, roughly 0.7% detected once. The sequenced sample consisted of blood. All receptors derive from a child who was a newborn, infant or young child, either healthy, febrile or measles-vaccinated (not recorded which).

As to this clone: TCRdb records a much larger clone's protein for this DNA, with a difference at residue 16 that likely arises from a read error; the protein given is the translation of the DNA. CDR3 in DNA: TGTGCCTGTGACCTACTGGGGGATAGCTCCTGGGACACCCGACAGGTGTTTTTC. This encodes CACDLLGDSSWDTRQVFF. The chain employs TRDV2 and TRDJ3, with 11 bases matching TRDD3. The CDR3 spans 18 residues. Germline lookup yields CDR1 GEAIGNYY and CDR2 EKD.

As concerns this clone: A much larger clone lies one base from this, so it may be a read error. This rearrangement joins TRDV2 to TRDJ3, with 13 positions matching TRDD3. The V and J ends lost 0 bases and 2 bases, in that order; junction bases with no gene match: 15. This CDR3 contains 23 residues. The V gene's germline CDR1 is GEAIGNYY and CDR2 EKD. In DNA form, the CDR3 reads TGTGCCTGTGACACCCCTACTGGGGGATACGCCAGCCCTAGCCCCTGGGACACCCGACAGATGTTTTTC. This gives the protein CACDTPTGGYASPSPWDTRQMFF.

The V gene is TRDV2, the J gene TRDJ3; 7 bases fit TRDD3. The J segment lost 2 bases and the V segment lost 2 bases, leaving 5 bases of the junction unmatched. Germline V gene lookup returns CDR1 GEAIGNYY and CDR2 EKD. The CDR3 runs to 17 residues. CDR3 nucleotide sequence: TGTGCCTGTGACAATGTTGGGGATACCTGGGACACCCGACAGATGTTTTTC. It codes for CACDNVGDTWDTRQMFF.

This clone was observed many times. This likely traces to a read error, being one base from a far larger clone. The V call is TRDV2, the J call TRDJ3, with D unresolved. Germline CDR1 GEAIGNYY, CDR2 EKD. The CDR3 loop spans 13 amino acids. CDR3 loop: CACGTWDTRQMFF. In DNA form, the CDR3 reads TGTGCCTGTGGCACCTGGGACACCCGACAGATGTTTTTC.

This clone was observed a few times. A much more abundant neighbour one base away suggests this may be a read error. The V and J genes are TRDV2 and TRDJ3; D unresolved. Germline CDR1 reads GEAIGNYY; CDR2 reads EKD. Trimming left V 3 bases short and J 2 bases short, with 13 bases between. The CDR3 runs to 17 residues. CDR3 amino acids: CACDPLMGPWDTRQMFF. Written as DNA, the CDR3 is TGTGCCTGTGACCCTCTAATGGGCCCCTGGGACACCCGACAGATGTTTTTC.

This clone was counted only a few times. TCRdb's listed protein matches a much larger clone and diverges from this DNA's translation at residue 6, likely through a read error; the protein shown comes from the DNA. The rearrangement joins TRDV2 to TRDJ1, with 9 bases that match TRDD3. Germline CDR1 and CDR2: GEAIGNYY and EKD. J lost 6 bases, V lost 0 bases, and 1 base had no gene match. The CDR3 sequence is 13 residues long. The CDR3 DNA sequence: TGTGCCTGTGACACCCGGGGGATACATAAACTCATCTTT. Translating it yields CACDTRGIHKLIF.

There are a few counts of this clone. The TCRdb protein comes from a much larger clone and disagrees with this DNA's translation at residue 3, likely due to a read error; the protein given here is derived from the DNA. The chain links TRDV2 to TRDJ1, with 7 bases fitting TRDD3. Per germline, CDR1 GEAIGNYY and CDR2 EKD. The CDR3 has 14 residues. The CDR3 DNA is TGTGCCGGTGACCCGATCAACTGGGGCCATAAACTCATCTTT. It translates to CAGDPINWGHKLIF.

In its sample, this clone was seen a few times. TCRdb's entry gives the protein of a much larger clone, which mismatches this DNA's translation at residue 10, likely from a read error; the protein reported here is translated from the DNA. The V call is TRDV2, the J call TRDJ3, with TRDD3 matching 10 bases. J gave up 0 bases and V 0 bases, and 4 bases lay outside the gene matches. CDR1 and CDR2 from the germline V gene are GEAIGNYY and EKD. CDR3 size: 19 residues. The CDR3 bases are TGTGCCTGTGACACCGGGGGGATACGCATCTCCTGGGACACCCGACAGATGTTTTTC. Its protein product is CACDTGGIRISWDTRQMFF.

This clone turned up a few times. A read error likely explains why the TCRdb protein, taken from a much larger clone, differs from this DNA's translation at residue 4; the protein shown is translated from the DNA. The genes are TRDV2 and TRDJ2, with 11 bases identical to TRDD3. There are 18 residues in the CDR3. Germline CDR1 reads GEAIGNYY; CDR2 reads EKD. The CDR3 DNA reads TGTGCCTGTGGCACCGTACTGGGGGATAAAAGGTTGGCAGCACAACTCTTCTTT. Translating gives CACGTVLGDKRLAAQLFF.

This chain joins TRDV2 and TRDJ3, with 10 bases lining up with TRDD3. The V and J ends lost 0 bases and 12 bases, in that order; junction bases with no gene match: 7. The CDR3 sequence is 16 residues long. Germline lookup yields CDR1 GEAIGNYY and CDR2 EKD. The CDR3 DNA reads as TGTGCCTGTGACACCGGGGGATACGGCCCCATCCGACAGATGTTTTTC. Translating gives CACDTGGYGPIRQMFF.

To note about this clone: One base away lies a much larger clone, so this may be a sequencing read error. The sample has other DNA sequences that encode this CDR3 too. This chain joins TRDV2 and TRDJ3; 7 bases are a match to TRDD3. Losses at the gene ends were 0 bases for V and 1 base for J; bases not matched to a gene: 11. CDR3 length: 20 amino acids. Germline V lookup: CDR1 GEAIGNYY, CDR2 EKD. DNA of the CDR3: TGTGCCTGTGACACCGTTAGAGGGATACTCAAATCCTGGGACACCCGACAGATGTTTTTC. It translates to CACDTVRGILKSWDTRQMFF.

This clone came up a few times. Translating this DNA gives a protein that differs at residue 10 from the TCRdb one, which belongs to a much larger clone; a read error is likely, and the protein shown is this translation. The rearrangement joins TRDV2 to TRDJ1; the match to TRDD3 covers 10 bases. Per germline, CDR1 GEAIGNYY and CDR2 EKD. V lost 3 bases to trimming and J lost 9 bases; unmatched junction nucleotides: 9. This CDR3 region has 14 residues. The CDR3 region is CACDYWGIGNQLIF. The CDR3 DNA reads TGTGCCTGTGACTACTGGGGGATTGGGAATCAACTCATCTTT.

A note on this clone: Just one base apart from a much larger clone, this may be a read error. The chain links TRDV2 to TRDJ3; no definite D call. The germline CDR1 and CDR2 sequences are GEAIGNYY and EKD. Between the trimmed V and J ends, which lost 1 base and 0 bases, there was a span of 15 bases. There are 19 residues in the CDR3. The CDR3 reads CACDTLARMSSWDTRQMFF. DNA for the CDR3: TGTGCCTGTGACACGCTTGCCCGAATGAGCTCCTGGGACACCCGACAGATGTTTTTC.

A word on this clone: This likely stems from a read error, as it lies one base from a far larger clone. This chain joins TRDV2 and TRDJ3, with D tentatively TRDD3 (5 bases). The CDR3 totals 22 residues. CDR1 and CDR2 from the germline V gene are GEAIGNYY and EKD. The CDR3 DNA follows: TGTGCCTGTGACACCGTTTCGTACGGGGCCCGGAGCGACTCCTGGGACACCCGACGGATGTTTTTC. Amino acids: CACDTVSYGARSDSWDTRRMFF.

The V gene is TRDV2, the J gene TRDJ3; D may be TRDD3 (5 bases). Germline V gives CDR1 GEAIGNYY, CDR2 EKD. The V gene lost 7 bases and the J gene lost 4 bases, with 25 bases spanning the gap. CDR3 length equals 19 residues. This CDR3 reads CAWGIGTGDRTWDTRQMFF. CDR3 in DNA: TGTGCCTGGGGTATTGGAACTGGAGACCGGACTTGGGACACCCGACAGATGTTTTTC.

In this sample, this clone turned up a few times. A single base is all that separates this from a far larger clone, so a read error is likely. Other nucleotide sequences in the sample specify the same CDR3. The gene calls are TRDV2 and TRDJ3; D not resolved. Germline V gene sequence: CDR1 GEAIGNYY, CDR2 EKD. CDR3 length: 16 amino acids. Trimming shortened V by 1 base and J by 1 base, and 7 bases separated the two germline ends. The CDR3: CACDTVGSWDTRQMFF. The CDR3, as DNA: TGTGCCTGTGACACGGTTGGTTCCTGGGACACCCGACAGATGTTTTTC.

This clone was found a few times. The junction departs from the called germline gene at one end, perhaps through a read error. Different DNA sequences within this sample yield the same CDR3. The chain joins TRDV2 to TRDJ3; 13 bases map to TRDD3. CDR3 length: 19 residues. CDR1 and CDR2 (germline): GEAIGNYY, EKD. The CDR3 DNA reads as TGTGCCTGCGACCCGGTACTGGGGGATACGTCCTGGGACACCCGACAGGTGTTTTTC. It yields the protein CACDPVLGDTSWDTRQVFF.

Within the sample, this clone is medium-sized. The gene calls are TRDV2 and TRDJ3; 10 nucleotides match TRDD3. CDR1 GEAIGNYY and CDR2 EKD come from the germline V gene. The CDR3 is 21 residues long. Losses at the gene ends were 3 bases for V and 0 bases for J; bases not matched to a gene: 13. The CDR3 spells CACDSNYWGMISSWDTRQMFF. As DNA, the CDR3 is TGTGCCTGTGACTCTAACTACTGGGGGATGATTAGCTCCTGGGACACCCGACAGATGTTTTTC.

This clone has a handful of counts. The protein that TCRdb holds for this DNA derives from a much larger clone and differs from the translated DNA at residue 5, which likely indicates a read error; the protein shown here is translated from the DNA. The chain employs TRDV2 and TRDJ3; D might be TRDD3 (6 bases). The V end was cut by 2 bases, the J end by 0 bases, with 13 bases between. Germline V lookup: CDR1 GEAIGNYY, CDR2 EKD. The CDR3 extends over 18 amino acids. In DNA form, the CDR3 reads TGTGCCTGTGACATTGGGGGCCCCCTCTCCTGGGACACCCGACAGATGTTTTTC. It translates to CACDIGGPLSWDTRQMFF.

About this clone: A clone one base away is much larger, so this may be a read error. The sample has other DNA sequences that encode this CDR3 too. The chain combines TRDV2 with TRDJ2; D is possibly TRDD3 (5 bases). Germline-derived CDR1 and CDR2 are GEAIGNYY and EKD. There are 12 residues in the CDR3. CDR3 amino acids: CACGDLTAQLFF. The CDR3 DNA reads as TGTGCATGTGGGGATTTGACAGCACAACTCTTCTTT.

In its sample, this clone ranks as medium-sized (0.01 to 0.1%). The chain combines TRDV2 with TRDJ3; 13 nucleotides align to TRDD3. This CDR3 has 18 amino acids. J gave up 5 bases and V 4 bases, and 7 bases lay outside the gene matches. The germline gives CDR1 GEAIGNYY, CDR2 EKD. The CDR3: CACDLLGDTVRDTRQMFF. In DNA form, the CDR3 reads TGTGCCTGTGATTTACTGGGGGATACGGTCCGGGACACCCGACAGATGTTTTTC.

This clone came up a few times. A read error may account for a junction end that differs from germline. This chain uses TRDV2 with TRDJ3, with TRDD3 as a possible D gene (6 bases). CDR1 is GEAIGNYY and CDR2 is EKD in the germline V gene. The CDR3 extends over 17 amino acids. CDR3 coding DNA: TGTGCCTGTGACGCCGTGGGGGTTACCTGGGATACCCGACAGATGTTTTTC. It specifies CACDAVGVTWDTRQMFF.

This clone was observed a few times. A single base separates this from a much larger clone, so it may be a read error. This sample includes further DNA sequences coding for the same CDR3. The chain uses TRDV2 and TRDJ3; 9 bases line up with TRDD3. This CDR3 region has 18 residues. Germline CDR1 reads GEAIGNYY; CDR2 reads EKD. As DNA, the CDR3 is TGTGCCTGCGACACCGGGGGATACAGGACTTGGGACACCCGACAGATGTTTTTC. Protein product: CACDTGGYRTWDTRQMFF.

This clone has only a few counts. Given a much more abundant clone one base away, this may be a read error. The rearrangement uses TRDV2 and TRDJ3, with D perhaps matching TRDD3 (5 bases). This CDR3 region has 17 residues. Germline V gene data show CDR1 as GEAIGNYY and CDR2 as EKD. CDR3 amino acids: CACDTILGSWDTRQTFF. The CDR3, as DNA: TGTGCCTGTGACACTATTTTGGGCTCCTGGGACACCCGACAGACGTTTTTC.

This clone was detected a few times. This may come from a read error, since a much larger clone is one base off. This same CDR3 is encoded by further DNA sequences in the sample. The gene calls are TRDV2 and TRDJ3; 7 bases agree with TRDD3. J lost 0 bases, V lost 7 bases, and 11 bases had no gene match. The length of the CDR3 is 18 residues. From germline, CDR1 is GEAIGNYY and CDR2 EKD. The CDR3 region has the DNA TGTGCCTGCGCCGCACTGGGGTCGAGCTCCTGGGACACCCGACAGATGTTTTTC. It specifies CACAALGSSSWDTRQMFF.

This clone turned up a few times. The protein TCRdb gives is from a much larger clone and does not agree with this DNA's translation at residue 12, likely a read error; the protein shown here comes from the DNA. The same CDR3 also results from other DNA sequences found in this sample. The chain combines TRDV2 with TRDJ3; the match to TRDD3 covers 7 bases. Germline-derived CDR1 and CDR2 are GEAIGNYY and EKD. This CDR3 spans 18 amino acids. CDR3 DNA sequence: TGTGCCTGTGACACCTGGGGGACAAGCTCCTGGGGCACCCGACAGATGTTTTTC. Its translation is CACDTWGTSSWGTRQMFF.

As to this clone: The protein that TCRdb holds for this DNA derives from a much larger clone and differs from the translated DNA at residue 3, which likely indicates a read error; the protein shown here is translated from the DNA. The rearrangement links TRDV2 to TRDJ3, with D unresolved. CDR3 length: 16 residues. Germline V gene data show CDR1 as GEAIGNYY and CDR2 as EKD. CDR3 in amino acids: CASDTVSSWDTRQMFF. The CDR3 DNA reads TGTGCCAGTGACACGGTAAGCTCCTGGGACACCCGACAGATGTTTTTC.

To note about this clone: TCRdb lists the protein of a much larger clone for this DNA, which differs at residue 4, so this is likely a read error; the protein given here is translated from the DNA itself. Distinct nucleotide sequences in the sample also encode this CDR3. This chain joins TRDV2 and TRDJ1; unclear D gene. Deletions cut 3 bases from V and 2 bases from J, with 9 bases between. The CDR3 is 13 residues long. Looked up from germline, CDR1 is GEAIGNYY and CDR2 is EKD. As DNA, the CDR3 is TGTGCCTGTGACGAGATGAAGACCGATAAACTCATCTTT. Its protein is CACDEMKTDKLIF.

In the case of this clone: A far larger clone is one nucleotide away, so this likely arose from a read error. This same CDR3 is encoded by further DNA sequences in the sample. V gene TRDV2 combines with J gene TRDJ1; D is unclear. The CDR3 has 12 amino acids. The germline CDR1 and CDR2 sequences are GEAIGNYY and EKD. Trimming left V 5 bases short and J 0 bases short, with 6 bases between. The CDR3 reads CACGGYTDKLIF. The CDR3, as DNA: TGTGCCTGTGGAGGATACACCGATAAACTCATCTTT.